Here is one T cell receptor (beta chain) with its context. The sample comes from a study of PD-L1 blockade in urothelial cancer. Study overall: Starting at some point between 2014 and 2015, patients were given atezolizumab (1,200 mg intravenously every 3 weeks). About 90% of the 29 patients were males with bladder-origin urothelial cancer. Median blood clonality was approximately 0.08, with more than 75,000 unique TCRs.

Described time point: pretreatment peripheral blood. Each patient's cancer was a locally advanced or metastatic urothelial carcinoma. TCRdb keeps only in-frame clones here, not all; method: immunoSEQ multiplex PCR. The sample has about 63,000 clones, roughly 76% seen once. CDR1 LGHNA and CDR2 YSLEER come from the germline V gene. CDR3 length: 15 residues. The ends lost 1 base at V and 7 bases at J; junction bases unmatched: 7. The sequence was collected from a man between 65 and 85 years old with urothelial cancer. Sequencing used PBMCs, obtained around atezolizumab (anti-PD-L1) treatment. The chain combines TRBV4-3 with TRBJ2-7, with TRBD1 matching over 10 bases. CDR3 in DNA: TGCGCCAGCAGCCAAGTCGCAGGGACAGGGGTTGAGCAGTACTTC. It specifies CASSQVAGTGVEQYF.